This T cell receptor beta chain derives from a study of cytomegalovirus exposure and HLA in healthy donors. Study observations and caveats: Listed as cytomegalovirus-associated were over 150 TCR beta chains.

This CDR3 is built from 14 residues. Germline assignment: CDR1 MNHEY and CDR2 SMNVEV (reference sequence). The V and J ends lost 4 bases and 1 base respectively, with 7 bases between them. The table lists this clone with a few counts. The antigen remains unidentified. In the PCR, 60 Vbeta and 13 Jbeta primers were used. Using immunoSEQ multiplex PCR, the repertoire was profiled, and TCRdb retains in-frame clones only, with some absent. The sample shows some 200,000 clones, around 86% of them seen only once. This TCR came from a woman between 35 and 50 years old in good health and CMV-seronegative. The chain has TRBV27 and TRBJ2-2; possibly TRBD1 for D (5 bases). The sample consisted of PBMCs. In nucleotides, the CDR3 is TGTGCCAGCAGTTATCAGGGGAACACCGGGGAGCTGTTTTTT. Its protein is CASSYQGNTGELFF.